This T cell receptor beta chain was found in a study of blood T cell repertoires in COVID-19. Study in general: Whether acute or convalescent, the COVID-19 samples came from the United States, Italy and Spain.

The CDR3 spans 13 residues. Trimming cost V 2 bases and J 7 bases, with 6 bases left between them. This clone turned up a few times. Libraries were prepared by immunoSEQ multiplex PCR; TCRdb keeps only in-frame clonotypes and omits some of them. The sample includes fewer than 40,000 clones, roughly 90% of them seen just once. The sequence came from a woman in her thirties or forties with active or convalescent COVID-19. The gene calls are TRBV12-3 or TRBV12-4 and TRBJ1-6; no clear D gene. Input material: peripheral blood. As DNA, the CDR3 is TGTGCCAGCAGTTTACTACAGAATTCACCCCTCCACTTT. Translation gives CASSLLQNSPLHF.